Here is one TCR beta chain with its context. Reverse transcription of roughly 0.45 to 1 ug RNA was carried out with random hexamers. TCRdb itself ran the immunoSEQ multiplex PCR reads through MiXCR, one entry per CDR3 protein. The sample has approximately 68,000 distinct CDR3 sequences; about 95% are singletons. In blood CD8+ and CD4+ T cells, TCR beta underwent sequencing. Control patients had untreated stable or active relapsing-remitting multiple sclerosis by revised McDonald criteria. CD8+ and CD4+ T cells were negatively isolated; TEMRA cells were FACS-enriched. This record belongs to a study of CD8 T cells in Susac syndrome. V lost 2 bases to trimming and J lost 5 bases, with 7 bases between them. The CDR3 totals 13 residues. Looked up from germline, CDR1 is SGHVS and CDR2 is FQNEAQ.

The V gene is TRBV7-8, the J gene TRBJ2-1, with no clear D. The material sequenced was CD8+ T cells from PBMCs. This clonotype originated in a human donor with multiple sclerosis. CDR3 sequence (DNA): TGTGCCAGCAGCTTAACGAGTAACAATGAGCAGTTCTTC. The encoded protein is CASSLTSNNEQFF.